This TCR beta chain comes out of a study of blood T cell repertoires in COVID-19. The CDR3 is 14 residues long. CDR1 SGHRS and CDR2 YFSETQ come from the germline V gene. Trimming took 0 bases from V and 0 from J, leaving 4 bases between them. As originally analysed: Counts of nucleated cells, estimated from reference gene primer amplification, were obtained. Profiling relied on immunoSEQ multiplex PCR, and the TCRdb table lists in-frame clones only, not all of them. The V and J calls and clone size were taken over from that table, and D and trimming were inferred from the DNA. The sample lists fewer than 200,000 clones; approximately 80% were seen once.

This receptor was obtained from a woman aged 50 to 60 who had recovered from COVID-19. The chain is built from TRBV5-1 and TRBJ2-1, with unresolved D. Sequencing was carried out using PBMCs or T cells enriched from blood (not recorded which). CDR3 nucleotide sequence: TGCGCCAGCAGCTTGGGCAGCTCCTACAATGAGCAGTTCTTC. This sequence encodes CASSLGSSYNEQFF.